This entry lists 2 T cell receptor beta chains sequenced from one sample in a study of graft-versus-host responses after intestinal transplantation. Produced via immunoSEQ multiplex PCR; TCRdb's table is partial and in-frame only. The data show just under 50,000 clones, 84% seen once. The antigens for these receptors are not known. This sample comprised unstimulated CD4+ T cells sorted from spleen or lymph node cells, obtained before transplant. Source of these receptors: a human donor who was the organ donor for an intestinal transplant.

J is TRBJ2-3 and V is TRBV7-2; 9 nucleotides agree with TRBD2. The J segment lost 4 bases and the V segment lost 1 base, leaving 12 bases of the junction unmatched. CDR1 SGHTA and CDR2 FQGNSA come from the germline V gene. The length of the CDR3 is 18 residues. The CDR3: CASSLDFSAGGPSDTQYF. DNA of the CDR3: TGTGCCAGCAGCTTAGACTTCTCGGCGGGGGGGCCCTCAGATACGCAGTATTTT.

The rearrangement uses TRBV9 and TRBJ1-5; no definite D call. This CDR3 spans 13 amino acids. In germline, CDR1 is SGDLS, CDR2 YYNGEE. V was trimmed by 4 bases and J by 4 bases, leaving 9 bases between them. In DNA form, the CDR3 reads TGTGCCAGCAGCCTAGGAGTTAATCAGCCCCAGCATTTT. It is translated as CASSLGVNQPQHF.